The 30 T cell receptor beta chains presented below share a single source sample, sequenced in a study of post-analysis software for immune sequencing data. Broader study findings: About 5 TRBV segments were significantly more frequent in patients than in controls. TRBV5-6, TRBV5-1 and TRBV20-1 were among these segments.

What these receptors recognize is not known. Carried by the TCR beta cDNA libraries were unique molecular identifiers. TCRdb ran MiXCR on the PCR reads and lists one entry per CDR3 protein. The sample shows under 200,000 distinct CDR3 sequences, approximately 29% of them seen only once. The sequenced sample consisted of blood. The receptors shown here come from a girl under 18 with multiple sclerosis.

Concerning this clonotype: Being one base from a much bigger clone, this may be a read error. The chain has TRBV20-1 and TRBJ2-5; D tentatively reads TRBD1 or TRBD2 (6 bases each). The germline V gene has CDR1 DFQATT and CDR2 SNEGSKA (reference sequence). CDR3 length: 13 residues. V lost 0 bases and J 11 bases, leaving 16 bases between the germline ends. In nucleotides, the CDR3 is TGCAGTGCTAGAGAAGGGGGGATACCGGAGCAGTACTTC. Translated: CSAREGGIPEQYF.

This clonotype was recorded at least ten times. V usage is TRBV10-3 and J usage is TRBJ2-7, with unresolved D. Per the germline V gene, CDR1 is ENHRY and CDR2 is SYGVKD. CDR3 size: 12 residues. The V end was cut by 5 bases, the J end by 3 bases, with 8 bases between. CDR3 DNA: TGTGCCATCAGTCACAACGACTACGAGCAGTACTTC. Its translation: CAISHNDYEQYF.

The rearrangement links TRBV4-3 to TRBJ2-7; 9 nucleotides line up with TRBD2. V was pared by 1 base and J by 3 bases, with 4 bases of the junction left unmatched. CDR3 length equals 15 residues. Germline V gene sequence: CDR1 LGHNA, CDR2 YSLEER. The CDR3 reads CASSQVAGVGYEQYF. The CDR3 bases are TGCGCCAGCAGCCAAGTAGCGGGAGTAGGCTACGAGCAGTACTTC.

This clonotype was counted a few times. The chain recombines TRBV5-1 with TRBJ1-2; 7 nucleotides line up with TRBD1. From germline, CDR1 is SGHRS and CDR2 YFSETQ. J lost 2 bases, V lost 4 bases, and 14 bases had no gene match. The length of the CDR3 is 17 residues. The CDR3 DNA reads TGCGCCAGCAGCCGCAGTAAAGGGACAGCTCTAAACTATGGCTACACCTTC. This sequence encodes CASSRSKGTALNYGYTF.

This clonotype has only a few counts. J is TRBJ2-7 and V is TRBV29-1, with D perhaps matching TRBD1 (5 bases). CDR1 and CDR2 from the germline V gene are SQVTM and ANQGSEA. This CDR3 has 13 amino acids. V lost 3 bases and J 7 bases, leaving 16 bases between the germline ends. In DNA, the CDR3 is TGCAGCGTTGAGATCATCCAGGGTAGGGAGCAGTACTTC. Translation: CSVEIIQGREQYF.

This clonotype was observed a handful of times. CDR3 region: CASSIRPGTGTYEQYF. The CDR3, as DNA: TGTGCCAGCAGCATCAGGCCCGGGACAGGGACCTACGAGCAGTACTTC. This chain uses TRBV7-2 with TRBJ2-7; 9 bases align to TRBD1. CDR3 length: 16 amino acids. Trimming removed 5 bases from V and 2 bases from J; junction bases left unmatched: 10. Germline CDR1 is SGHTA and CDR2 is FQGNSA.

This clonotype was detected only a few times. The rearrangement uses TRBV30 and TRBJ2-5; a possible D gene is TRBD2 (5 bases). The J call is doubtful: the DNA matches TRBJ2-7 better. Per germline, CDR1 GTSNPN and CDR2 SVGIG (reference sequence). The CDR3 consists of 11 residues. CDR3 sequence reads: CAWKRGNEQYF. The CDR3 DNA reads TGTGCCTGGAAAAGAGGGAACGAGCAGTACTTC.

In this sample, this clonotype turned up many times. The rearrangement uses TRBV20-1 and TRBJ2-1, with 7 bases matching TRBD2. With 5 bases clipped from V and 1 base from J, the junction kept 8 bases outside the gene matches. Germline CDR1 reads DFQATT; CDR2 reads SNEGSKA (reference sequence). CDR3 length: 15 residues. As DNA, the CDR3 is TGCAGTGCTGTGGGGGGGAGGGCTTCCTACAATGAGCAGTTCTTC. Protein: CSAVGGRASYNEQFF.

This CDR3 is CASSPGRGGDTDTQYF. DNA for the CDR3: TGCGCCAGCAGCCCCGGGCGCGGGGGGGACACAGATACGCAGTATTTT. The chain is built from TRBV5-1 and TRBJ2-3; 9 positions match TRBD2. The germline gives CDR1 SGHRS, CDR2 YFSETQ. V shed 4 bases and J 2 bases; nucleotides not matched to a gene: 8. The CDR3 is made up of 16 amino acids.

This clonotype was recorded a few times. The chain has TRBV25-1 and TRBJ2-5; 10 nucleotides align to TRBD1. There are 17 residues in the CDR3. Germline V gives CDR1 MGHDK, CDR2 SYGVNS. The V and J ends lost 4 bases and 0 bases, in that order; junction bases with no gene match: 8. As DNA, the CDR3 is TGTGCCAGCAGTGGATTGGGACAGGGGAGACACCAAGAGACCCAGTACTTC. Translation gives CASSGLGQGRHQETQYF.

The table lists this clonotype with many counts. The chain is built from TRBV5-1 and TRBJ2-3; the match to TRBD1 covers 8 bases. CDR1 is SGHRS and CDR2 is YFSETQ in the germline V gene. This CDR3 has 15 residues. Trimming cost V 0 bases and J 5 bases; bases outside gene matches: 5. The CDR3 protein is CASSLARGRGDTQYF. The CDR3 DNA follows: TGCGCCAGCAGCTTGGCCAGGGGGCGTGGAGATACGCAGTATTTT.

J is TRBJ1-1 and V is TRBV7-2, with 7 bases identical to TRBD1. The CDR3 is made up of 16 amino acids. In germline, CDR1 is SGHTA, CDR2 FQGNSA. Losses at the gene ends were 6 bases for V and 1 base for J; bases not matched to a gene: 11. CDR3 residues: CASRSKPGQRNTEAFF. The DNA for the CDR3 is TGTGCCAGCAGATCAAAACCGGGACAGAGGAACACTGAAGCTTTCTTT.

In this sample, this clonotype turned up many times. The gene calls are TRBV6-2 or TRBV6-3 and TRBJ2-6, with TRBD1 identical over 8 bases. The V gene's germline CDR1 is MNHEY and CDR2 SVGEGT. The V segment lost 5 bases and the J segment 2 bases; nucleotides outside the gene matches: 2. This CDR3 region has 15 residues. The CDR3 reads CASSRQGTGANVLTF. The CDR3 nucleotides read TGTGCCAGCAGTAGACAGGGGACTGGGGCCAACGTCCTGACTTTC.

Of note for this clonotype: This clone may be a read error of a much larger clone one base away. The chain carries TRBV28 and TRBJ2-1; D is uncertain. TRBJ2-7 matches the DNA end more closely, so the J call is doubtful. This CDR3 is 15 amino acids long. In germline, CDR1 is MDHEN, CDR2 SYDVKM. CDR3 protein: CASSLQSLSYNEQYF. The CDR3, as DNA: TGTGCCAGCAGTCTTCAGAGTCTTTCCTACAATGAGCAGTACTTC.

In regard to this clonotype: This may be a read error, as it is one base from a much larger clone. The J gene is TRBJ2-5, the V gene TRBV7-3; D is unresolved. The assigned J gene may be wrong: the sequence end matches TRBJ2-7 better. The CDR3 consists of 15 residues. Per germline, CDR1 SGHTA and CDR2 FQGTGA. The CDR3 region has the DNA TGTGCCAACAGCTTAGGGCAGATTGACCCATACGAGCAGTACTTC. It encodes CANSLGQIDPYEQYF.

About this clonotype: Possible read error: a much larger clone is one base away. The rearrangement uses TRBV20-1 and TRBJ2-4, with D perhaps TRBD1 (5 bases). Germline V gene lookup returns CDR1 DFQATT and CDR2 SNEGSKA (reference sequence). CDR3 size: 18 residues. CDR3 protein: CSARDTSGRLGAKNIQCF. The CDR3 nucleotides are TGCAGTGCTAGAGATACGTCCGGGCGGCTTGGGGCCAAAAACATTCAGTGCTTC.

This clonotype was observed many times. This chain connects TRBV20-1 to TRBJ2-3; 13 bases line up with TRBD2. CDR1 DFQATT and CDR2 SNEGSKA come from the germline V gene (reference sequence). There are 17 residues in the CDR3. Germline trimming cut 6 bases from V and 0 bases from J; bases unmatched to any gene: 9. CDR3 region: CSAAGLAGPPSTDTQYF. In nucleotides, the CDR3 is TGCAGTGCCGCGGGACTAGCGGGGCCCCCTAGCACAGATACGCAGTATTTT.

The chain joins TRBV7-3 to TRBJ1-2; the D is unclear. Trimming pared 5 bases from V and 6 bases from J, leaving 16 bases between. Germline CDR1 SGHTA, CDR2 FQGTGA. The length of the CDR3 is 14 residues. The CDR3 DNA is TGTGCCAGCAGCCCCCGGTCAGCCCGGGATGGCTACACCTTC. It is translated as CASSPRSARDGYTF.

This chain links TRBV28 with TRBJ1-5; unclear D gene. V lost 2 bases, J lost 6 bases, and 5 bases lay in between. CDR1 and CDR2 from the germline V gene are MDHEN and SYDVKM. CDR3 length: 12 residues. The CDR3 DNA reads as TGTGCCAGCAGTTTAATGGGTCAGCCCCAGCATTTT. Residues: CASSLMGQPQHF.

V is TRBV28 and J is TRBJ2-2; tentative D call: TRBD2 (5 bases). The length of the CDR3 is 16 residues. Germline CDR1 and CDR2: MDHEN and SYDVKM. Between the trimmed V and J ends, which lost 5 bases and 7 bases, there was a span of 20 bases. CDR3 region: CASSLYTSSLGGELFF. CDR3 nucleotides: TGTGCCAGCAGTCTCTACACTAGTTCCCTGGGCGGGGAGCTGTTTTTT.

This clonotype has at least ten counts. The V gene is TRBV7-9, the J gene TRBJ1-5; D gene ambiguous. This CDR3 has 14 residues. CDR1 and CDR2 from the germline V gene are SEHNR and FQNEAQ (reference sequence). With 5 bases removed from V and 7 bases from J, the gap between germline ends came to 15 bases. The CDR3 is CASSPHGEGQPQHF. The CDR3 DNA is TGTGCCAGCAGCCCACATGGGGAAGGGCAGCCCCAGCATTTT. Based on the CDR3 plus reference TRBV7-9 and TRBJ1-5, the full variable domain is DTGVSQNPRHKITKRGQNVTFRCDPISEHNRLYWYRQTLGQGPEFLTYFQNEAQLEKSRLLSDRFSAERPKGSFSTLEIQRTEQGDSAMYLCASSPHGEGQPQHFGDGTRLSIL.

A remark on this clonotype: The junction departs from the called germline gene at one end, perhaps through a read error. The V and J genes are TRBV18 and TRBJ1-1; no definite D call. In germline, CDR1 is KGHSH, CDR2 LQKENI. This CDR3 spans 15 amino acids. CDR3 amino acids: CASSPRPDLNIEAFF. In DNA, the CDR3 is TGTGCCAGCTCCCCCCGGCCGGATCTGAACATTGAAGCTTTCTTT.

As regards this clonotype: A much larger clonotype is one base distant, so this may be a read error. The rearrangement uses TRBV6-2 or TRBV6-3 and TRBJ2-4; D remains unclear. The end of the DNA fits TRBJ2-7 better, so the J call may be wrong. Per germline, CDR1 MNHEY and CDR2 SVGEGT. The CDR3 contains 12 residues. The CDR3, as DNA: TGTACCAGCAGTTACCGTGAACGCGAGCAGTACTTC. Protein product: CTSSYREREQYF.

For this clonotype: Given the absence of the conserved phenylalanine or tryptophan at the CDR3 end, a read error is likely. The CDR3 DNA reads as TGTGCCATCGGTTTCGGAGATACGCAGTATTTG. This sequence encodes CAIGFGDTQYL. V usage is TRBV10-3 and J usage is TRBJ2-3; D is unresolved. Trimming left V 8 bases short and J 5 bases short, with 8 bases between. The CDR3 spans 11 residues. Looked up from germline, CDR1 is ENHRY and CDR2 is SYGVKD.

This clonotype was seen a few times. The chain uses TRBV5-1 and TRBJ2-3, with D uncertain. The V gene lost 2 bases and the J gene lost 10 bases, with 11 bases spanning the gap. The CDR3 loop spans 12 amino acids. CDR1 is SGHRS, CDR2 YFSETQ, per germline. CDR3 region: CASSLTLDAQYF. CDR3 bases: TGCGCCAGCAGCTTAACCTTGGATGCGCAGTATTTT. Drawing the rest from reference TRBV5-1 and TRBJ2-3, the complete variable domain is KAGVTQTPRYLIKTRGQQVTLSCSPISGHRSVSWYQQTPGQGLQFLFEYFSETQRNKGNFPGRFSGRQFSNSRSEMNVSTLELGDSALYLCASSLTLDAQYFGPGTRLTVL.

V and J are TRBV30 and TRBJ2-1; D is perhaps TRBD2 (6 bases). The CDR3 is 14 residues long. With 3 bases removed from V and 2 bases from J, the gap between germline ends came to 11 bases. Germline V gene sequence: CDR1 GTSNPN, CDR2 SVGIG (reference sequence). The CDR3 loop is CAWSILATYNEQFF. CDR3 DNA: TGTGCCTGGAGCATTCTAGCGACCTACAATGAGCAGTTCTTC.

This clonotype was recorded a few times. The chain has TRBV3-1 and TRBJ1-6, with 8 positions matching TRBD1. The germline V gene has CDR1 LGHDT and CDR2 YNNKEL (reference sequence). J was trimmed by 9 bases and V by 2 bases; bases with no gene match: 9. The CDR3 sequence is 16 residues long. CDR3 sequence: CASSQQLDRDFSPLHF. The CDR3 DNA is TGTGCCAGCAGCCAACAACTGGACAGGGATTTTTCACCCCTCCACTTT.

This clonotype has at least ten counts. The chain joins TRBV20-1 to TRBJ1-2; a possible D gene is TRBD1 (5 bases). This CDR3 has 13 amino acids. Germline-derived CDR1 and CDR2 are DFQATT and SNEGSKA (reference sequence). V shed 5 bases and J shed 6 bases, with 16 bases lying between them. This chain's CDR3 is CSAPRRGEDGYTF. For the CDR3, the DNA is TGCAGTGCTCCCCGCCGGGGGGAGGATGGCTACACCTTC.

This clonotype was counted ten times or more. This chain links TRBV5-1 with TRBJ2-7; the D gene could be TRBD1 or TRBD2 (5 bases each). The germline CDR1 and CDR2 sequences are SGHRS and YFSETQ. Trimming pared 3 bases from V and 1 base from J, leaving 8 bases between. This CDR3 comprises 13 residues. The CDR3 bases are TGCGCCAGCAGCTCCAGGGAGTCCTACGAGCAGTACTTC. Translation gives CASSSRESYEQYF. Filled out from reference TRBV5-1 and TRBJ2-7, the complete variable domain reads KAGVTQTPRYLIKTRGQQVTLSCSPISGHRSVSWYQQTPGQGLQFLFEYFSETQRNKGNFPGRFSGRQFSNSRSEMNVSTLELGDSALYLCASSSRESYEQYFGPGTRLTVT.

This rearrangement joins TRBV5-5 to TRBJ2-1, with D uncertain. V dropped 2 bases and J dropped 2 bases, with 8 bases sitting between them. The CDR3 extends over 14 amino acids. Germline assignment: CDR1 SGHKS and CDR2 YYEKEE (reference sequence). The chain's CDR3 is CASSLVITYNEQFF. The CDR3 DNA follows: TGTGCCAGCAGCTTAGTAATCACCTACAATGAGCAGTTCTTC.